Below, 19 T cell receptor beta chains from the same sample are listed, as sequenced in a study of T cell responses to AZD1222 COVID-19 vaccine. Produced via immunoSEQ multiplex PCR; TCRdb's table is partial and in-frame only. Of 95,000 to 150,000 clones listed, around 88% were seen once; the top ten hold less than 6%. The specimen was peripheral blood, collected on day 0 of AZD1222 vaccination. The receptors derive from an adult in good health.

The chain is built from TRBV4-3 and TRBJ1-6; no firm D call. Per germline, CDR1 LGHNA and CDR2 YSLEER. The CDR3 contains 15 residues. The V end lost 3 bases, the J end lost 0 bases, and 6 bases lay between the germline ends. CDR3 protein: CASSQTRSYNSPLHF. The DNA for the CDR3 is TGCGCCAGCAGCCAGACACGCTCCTATAATTCACCCCTCCACTTT.

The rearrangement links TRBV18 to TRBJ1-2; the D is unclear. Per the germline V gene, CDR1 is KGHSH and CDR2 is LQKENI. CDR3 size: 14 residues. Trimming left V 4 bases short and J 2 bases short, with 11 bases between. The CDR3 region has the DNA TGTGCCAGCTCACTATTTGAAGGAAACTATGGCTACACCTTC. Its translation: CASSLFEGNYGYTF.

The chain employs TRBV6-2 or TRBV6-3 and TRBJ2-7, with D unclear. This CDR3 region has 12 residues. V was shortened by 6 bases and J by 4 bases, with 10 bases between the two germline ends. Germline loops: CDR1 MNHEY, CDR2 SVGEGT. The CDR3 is CASSPPSYEQYF. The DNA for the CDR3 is TGTGCCAGCAGCCCCCCCTCGTACGAGCAGTACTTC.

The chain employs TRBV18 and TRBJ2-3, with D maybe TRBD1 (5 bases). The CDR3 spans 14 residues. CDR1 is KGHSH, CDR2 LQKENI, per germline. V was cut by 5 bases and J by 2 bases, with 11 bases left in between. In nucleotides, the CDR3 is TGTGCCAGCTCATTCAGCAGGGCCACAGATACGCAGTATTTT. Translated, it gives CASSFSRATDTQYF.

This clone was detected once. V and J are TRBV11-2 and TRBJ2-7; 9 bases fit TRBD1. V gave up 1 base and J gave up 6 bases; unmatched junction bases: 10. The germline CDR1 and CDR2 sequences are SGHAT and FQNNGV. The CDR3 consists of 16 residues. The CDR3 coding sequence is TGTGCCAGCAGCTTAGGTCCCGGGACAGGGTTTCCCGAGCAGTACTTC. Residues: CASSLGPGTGFPEQYF.

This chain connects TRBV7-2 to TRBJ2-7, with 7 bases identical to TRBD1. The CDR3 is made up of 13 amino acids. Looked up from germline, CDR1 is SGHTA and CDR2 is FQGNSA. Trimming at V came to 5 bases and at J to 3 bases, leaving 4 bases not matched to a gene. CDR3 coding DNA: TGTGCCAGCAGCGTGACAGGGTTCTACGAGCAGTACTTC. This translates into CASSVTGFYEQYF.

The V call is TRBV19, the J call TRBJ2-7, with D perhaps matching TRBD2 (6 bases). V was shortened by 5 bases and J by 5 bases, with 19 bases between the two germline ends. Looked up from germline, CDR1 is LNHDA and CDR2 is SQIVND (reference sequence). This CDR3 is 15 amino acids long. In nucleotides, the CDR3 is TGTGCCAGTAGTTCCGCGGGTGGAGGAGGGGACGAGCAGTACTTC. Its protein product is CASSSAGGGGDEQYF.

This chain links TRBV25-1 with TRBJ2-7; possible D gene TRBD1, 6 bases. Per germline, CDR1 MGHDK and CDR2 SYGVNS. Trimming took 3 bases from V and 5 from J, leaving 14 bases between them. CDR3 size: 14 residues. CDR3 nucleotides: TGTGCCAGCAGTGACGAAGGGGGAAGCGACGAGCAGTACTTC. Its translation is CASSDEGGSDEQYF.

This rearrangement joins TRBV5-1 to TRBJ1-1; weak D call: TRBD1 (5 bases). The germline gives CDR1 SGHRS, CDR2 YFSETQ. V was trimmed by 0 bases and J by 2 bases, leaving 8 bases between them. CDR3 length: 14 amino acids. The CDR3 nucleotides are TGCGCCAGCAGCTTGGTCGGGGGTAACACTGAAGCTTTCTTT. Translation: CASSLVGGNTEAFF.

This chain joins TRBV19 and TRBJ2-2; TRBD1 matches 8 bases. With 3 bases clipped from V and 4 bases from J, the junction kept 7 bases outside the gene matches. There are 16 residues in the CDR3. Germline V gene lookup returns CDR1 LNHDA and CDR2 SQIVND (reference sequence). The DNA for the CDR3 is TGTGCCAGTAGTATCTGGGCAGGGGGCGGCACCGGGGAGCTGTTTTTT. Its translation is CASSIWAGGGTGELFF.

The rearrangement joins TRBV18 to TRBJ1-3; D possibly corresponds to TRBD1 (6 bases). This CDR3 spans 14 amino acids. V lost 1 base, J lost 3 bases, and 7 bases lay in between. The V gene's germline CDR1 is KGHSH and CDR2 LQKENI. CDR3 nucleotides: TGTGCCAGCTCACCACGGGACAATGGAAACACCATATATTTT. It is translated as CASSPRDNGNTIYF.

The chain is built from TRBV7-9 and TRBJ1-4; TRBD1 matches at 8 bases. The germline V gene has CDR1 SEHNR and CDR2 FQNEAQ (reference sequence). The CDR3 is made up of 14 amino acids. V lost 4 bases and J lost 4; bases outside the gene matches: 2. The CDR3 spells CASSSDRGNEKLFF. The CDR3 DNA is TGTGCCAGCAGCTCCGACAGGGGTAATGAAAAACTGTTTTTT.

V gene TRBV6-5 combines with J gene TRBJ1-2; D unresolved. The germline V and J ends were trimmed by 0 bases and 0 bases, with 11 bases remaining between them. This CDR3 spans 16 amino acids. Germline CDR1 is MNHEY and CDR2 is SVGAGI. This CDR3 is CASSYSLGRSNYGYTF. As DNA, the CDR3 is TGTGCCAGCAGTTACTCGTTAGGGCGGTCTAACTATGGCTACACCTTC.

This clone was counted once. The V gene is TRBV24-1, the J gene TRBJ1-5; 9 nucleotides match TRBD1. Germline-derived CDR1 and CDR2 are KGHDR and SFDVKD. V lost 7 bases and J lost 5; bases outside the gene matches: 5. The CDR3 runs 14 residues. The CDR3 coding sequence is TGTGCCACCAGCACGGGACAGGGCTATCAGCCCCAGCATTTT. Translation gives CATSTGQGYQPQHF.

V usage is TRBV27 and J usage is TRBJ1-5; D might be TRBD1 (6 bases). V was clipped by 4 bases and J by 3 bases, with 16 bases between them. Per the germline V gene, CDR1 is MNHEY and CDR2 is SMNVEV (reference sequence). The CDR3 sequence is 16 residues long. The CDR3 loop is CASSSSGGAANQPQHF. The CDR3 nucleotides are TGTGCCAGCAGTTCCAGTGGGGGGGCCGCCAATCAGCCCCAGCATTTT.

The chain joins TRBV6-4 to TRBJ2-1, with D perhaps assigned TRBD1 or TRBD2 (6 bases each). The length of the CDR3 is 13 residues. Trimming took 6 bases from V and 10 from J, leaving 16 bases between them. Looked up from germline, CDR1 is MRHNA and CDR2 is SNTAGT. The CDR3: CASSVLEGGEQFF. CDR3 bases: TGTGCCAGCAGCGTCTTAGAGGGGGGAGAGCAGTTCTTC.

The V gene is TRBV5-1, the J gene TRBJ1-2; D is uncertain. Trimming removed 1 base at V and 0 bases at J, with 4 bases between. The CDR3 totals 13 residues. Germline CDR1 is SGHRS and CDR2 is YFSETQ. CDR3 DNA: TGCGCCAGCAGCTTGAATGCTAACTATGGCTACACCTTC. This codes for CASSLNANYGYTF. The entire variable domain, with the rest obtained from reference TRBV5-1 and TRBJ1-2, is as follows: KAGVTQTPRYLIKTRGQQVTLSCSPISGHRSVSWYQQTPGQGLQFLFEYFSETQRNKGNFPGRFSGRQFSNSRSEMNVSTLELGDSALYLCASSLNANYGYTFGSGTRLTVV.

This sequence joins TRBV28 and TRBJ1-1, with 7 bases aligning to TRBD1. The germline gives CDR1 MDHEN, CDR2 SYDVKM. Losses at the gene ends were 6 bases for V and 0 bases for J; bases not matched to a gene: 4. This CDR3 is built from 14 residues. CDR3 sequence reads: CASSVGGMNTEAFF. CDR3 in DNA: TGTGCCAGCAGCGTAGGGGGCATGAACACTGAAGCTTTCTTT. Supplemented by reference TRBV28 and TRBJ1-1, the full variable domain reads DVKVTQSSRYLVKRTGEKVFLECVQDMDHENMFWYRQDPGLGLRLIYFSYDVKMKEKGDIPEGYSVSREKKERFSLILESASTNQTSMYLCASSVGGMNTEAFFGQGTRLTVV.

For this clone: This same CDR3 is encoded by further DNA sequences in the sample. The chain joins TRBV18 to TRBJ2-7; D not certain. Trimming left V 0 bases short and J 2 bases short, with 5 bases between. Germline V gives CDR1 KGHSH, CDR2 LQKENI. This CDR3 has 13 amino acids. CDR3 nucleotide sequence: TGTGCCAGCTCACCACCTGGAGCCTACGAGCAGTACTTC. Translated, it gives CASSPPGAYEQYF.